The next 11 T cell receptor beta chains were all read from a single sample in a study of blood T cell repertoires in COVID-19 (TCRdb year 2020). The receptor library was made with the immunoSEQ multiplex PCR assay. As stored in TCRdb, this immuneACCESS dataset retains in-frame rearrangements with V and J assigned. A fraction of the clones does not appear; measured against another copy, unresolved V genes explain less than half of the discrepancy, and the remainder lacks a known reason. This sample holds roughly 270,000 clones; roughly 85% were observed only once. 4.5% to 5.5% of the sample lies in the top ten. The source material was peripheral blood. The receptors derive from a man aged 50 or older with active or convalescent COVID-19.

V is TRBV24-1 and J is TRBJ1-1; D is ambiguous. CDR1 is KGHDR, CDR2 SFDVKD, per germline. The CDR3 runs 11 residues. Between the trimmed V and J ends, which lost 5 bases and 7 bases, there was a span of 7 bases. DNA for the CDR3: TGTGCCACCAGTGTCTTAGTTGAAGCTTTCTTT. Protein product: CATSVLVEAFF.

V and J are TRBV5-1 and TRBJ2-7; D might be TRBD2 (5 bases). V lost 0 bases and J 2 bases, leaving 15 bases between the germline ends. From germline, CDR1 is SGHRS and CDR2 YFSETQ. There are 16 residues in the CDR3. CDR3 loop: CASSLESARRAYEQYF. CDR3 sequence (DNA): TGCGCCAGCAGCTTGGAGTCCGCTAGGCGGGCCTACGAGCAGTACTTC.

The chain recombines TRBV21-1 with TRBJ2-7; the DNA was not used to check the table's D call, TRBD2. TRBV21-1 is tagged as a pseudogene. CDR3 length: 17 amino acids. The CDR3 region is CASSKKGAGGLPYEQYF. The CDR3 DNA reads as TGTGCCAGCAGCAAAAAGGGAGCGGGAGGACTACCCTACGAGCAGTACTTC.

In this sample, this clone turned up a few times. V usage is TRBV7-2 and J usage is TRBJ1-4; possibly TRBD1 for D (6 bases). This CDR3 is 16 amino acids long. V dropped 4 bases and J dropped 7 bases, with 19 bases sitting between them. Per the germline V gene, CDR1 is SGHTA and CDR2 is FQGNSA. The DNA of the CDR3 is TGTGCCAGCAGCTCCAATCAGTTGGGGGCGGGTGAAAAACTGTTTTTT. This translates into CASSSNQLGAGEKLFF.

V and J are TRBV9 and TRBJ1-2, with TRBD1 matching 7 bases. J lost 6 bases, V lost 6 bases, and 5 bases had no gene match. The CDR3 has 12 residues. Germline V gene data show CDR1 as SGDLS and CDR2 as YYNGEE. This CDR3 reads CASTRQGDGYTF. The CDR3 DNA sequence: TGTGCCAGCACCCGACAGGGAGATGGCTACACCTTC.

The rearrangement joins TRBV5-1 to TRBJ2-6, with D hard to call. Germline CDR1 and CDR2: SGHRS and YFSETQ. This CDR3 has 15 amino acids. V dropped 2 bases and J dropped 0 bases, with 6 bases sitting between them. CDR3 sequence: CASSLELSGANVLTF. CDR3 DNA sequence: TGCGCCAGCAGCTTAGAGCTCTCTGGGGCCAACGTCCTGACTTTC.

V is TRBV11-1 and J is TRBJ2-6, with D possibly being TRBD2 (5 bases). CDR3 length: 16 amino acids. Germline loops: CDR1 SGHAT, CDR2 FQDESV (reference sequence). V was trimmed by 3 bases and J by 4 bases, leaving 13 bases between them. The CDR3 loop is CASSFFRGSGANVLTF. CDR3 sequence (DNA): TGTGCCAGCAGCTTTTTCCGGGGATCGGGGGCCAACGTCCTGACTTTC.

This clone was picked up one time. The chain joins TRBV4-1 to TRBJ2-5; 10 bases map to TRBD1. The trim removed 5 bases at V and 2 bases at J, leaving 5 bases unmatched. Germline V gene lookup returns CDR1 MGHRA and CDR2 YSYEKL. The length of the CDR3 is 15 residues. The CDR3: CASSAGQGWQETQYF. The CDR3 nucleotides are TGCGCCAGCAGCGCGGGACAGGGGTGGCAAGAGACCCAGTACTTC.

V and J are TRBV5-1 and TRBJ2-7; a possible D gene is TRBD1 (6 bases). CDR1 and CDR2 from the germline V gene are SGHRS and YFSETQ. This CDR3 is 19 amino acids long. Trimming pared 4 bases from V and 2 bases from J, leaving 28 bases between. The chain's CDR3 is CASSPLLGSEGHDPYEQYF. As DNA, the CDR3 is TGCGCCAGCAGCCCCCTTTTGGGGAGTGAGGGACACGACCCCTACGAGCAGTACTTC.

This CDR3 is CASSVDSPDEQFF. CDR3 DNA sequence: TGTGCCAGCAGCGTGGACTCTCCGGATGAGCAGTTCTTC. The V call is TRBV9, the J call TRBJ2-1; D is perhaps TRBD2 (5 bases). The CDR3 loop spans 13 amino acids. Germline-derived CDR1 and CDR2 are SGDLS and YYNGEE. The V and J ends lost 2 bases and 8 bases respectively, with 11 bases between them.

The chain links TRBV9 to TRBJ1-3, with D possibly TRBD1 on 5 matching bases. The CDR3 has 16 amino acids. V shed 0 bases and J shed 0 bases, with 10 bases lying between them. Germline loops: CDR1 SGDLS, CDR2 YYNGEE. CDR3: CASSVVPDSSGNTIYF. The CDR3 DNA sequence: TGTGCCAGCAGCGTAGTTCCCGACAGCTCTGGAAACACCATATATTTT. The variable domain in full, completed from reference TRBV9 and TRBJ1-3, reads DSGVTQTPKHLITATGQRVTLRCSPRSGDLSVYWYQQSLDQGLQFLIQYYNGEERAKGNILERFSAQQFPDLHSELNLSSLELGDSALYFCASSVVPDSSGNTIYFGEGSWLTVV.